The 13 T cell receptor beta chains reported below all come from one sample, sequenced in a study of beta chain features in type 1 diabetes. Expressed TCRB transcripts were sequenced because the entire RNA isolate underwent reverse transcription. Generated by immunoSEQ multiplex PCR, the TCRdb table keeps only in-frame clones and is missing some. The table lists a few hundred thousand clones, approximately 12% of them singletons, with approximately 0.016% in the top ten. Notes on the study in general: Shortening that was moderate but significant affected the TCRB CDR3s of Type 1 diabetes patients in all four CD4+ subsets.

Their antigen targets remain unknown. Sequencing input: naive CD4+ T cells from blood. The source of these receptors is a woman under 30 with type 1 diabetes.

This clone was recorded only once. The V and J genes are TRBV4-1 and TRBJ2-1, with 7 bases lining up with TRBD2. Trimming at V came to 3 bases and at J to 6 bases, leaving 5 bases not matched to a gene. The CDR3 extends over 14 amino acids. Germline-derived CDR1 and CDR2 are MGHRA and YSYEKL. CDR3 in amino acids: CASSHEGGSNEQFF. Here the CDR3 DNA reads TGCGCCAGCAGCCACGAAGGCGGGAGCAATGAGCAGTTCTTC.

The table lists this clone with a few counts. The chain has TRBV9 and TRBJ1-1; possibly TRBD1 for D (5 bases). Per germline, CDR1 SGDLS and CDR2 YYNGEE. This CDR3 is 13 amino acids long. The V end was cut by 3 bases, the J end by 0 bases, with 6 bases between. In DNA form, the CDR3 reads TGTGCCAGCAGCGAGGGGCTGAACACTGAAGCTTTCTTT. The encoded protein is CASSEGLNTEAFF.

The chain uses TRBV19 and TRBJ2-3; 8 positions match TRBD2. This CDR3 region has 18 residues. Germline V CDR1 and CDR2: LNHDA, SQIVND (reference sequence). The V segment lost 3 bases and the J segment 3 bases; nucleotides outside the gene matches: 14. Here the CDR3 DNA reads TGTGCCAGTAGTATCAGCGCGCGGGCGGGAGGTCATACAGATACGCAGTATTTT. Translating gives CASSISARAGGHTDTQYF.

The chain links TRBV5-4 to TRBJ2-1; D ambiguous. The CDR3 runs to 16 residues. The ends were cut back, 0 bases at V and 0 bases at J, with 10 bases in the middle. The germline CDR1 and CDR2 sequences are SGHNT and YYREEE (reference sequence). CDR3 sequence: CASSLAVVSSYNEQFF. CDR3 sequence (DNA): TGTGCCAGCAGCTTGGCCGTGGTGAGCTCCTACAATGAGCAGTTCTTC.

This clone turned up a few times. V gene TRBV29-1 combines with J gene TRBJ2-1; possible D gene TRBD2, 6 bases. Between the trimmed V and J ends, which lost 7 bases and 1 base, there was a span of 14 bases. Germline V gives CDR1 SQVTM, CDR2 ANQGSEA. The CDR3 length is 14 residues. DNA for the CDR3: TGCAGCGCACCTCCCCTAGCGTCCTACAATGAGCAGTTCTTC. The encoded protein is CSAPPLASYNEQFF.

This rearrangement joins TRBV5-1 to TRBJ1-2; D remains unclear. CDR1 is SGHRS, CDR2 YFSETQ, per germline. V was clipped by 2 bases and J by 3 bases, with 8 bases between them. This CDR3 is built from 13 residues. The CDR3, as DNA: TGCGCCAGCAGCTTCAACAGTGACTATGGCTACACCTTC. Translated, it gives CASSFNSDYGYTF.

The chain combines TRBV23-1 with TRBJ2-7; a possible D gene is TRBD1 (5 bases). TRBV23-1 carries the ORF label, with uncertain function. The CDR3 covers 13 residues. V was cut by 0 bases and J by 8 bases, with 11 bases left in between. CDR3 nucleotide sequence: TGCGCCAGCAGTCAATCGGACATCCTGAAGCAGTACGTC. Encoded protein: CASSQSDILKQYV.

The V and J genes are TRBV14 and TRBJ1-2; D is ambiguous. Trimming removed 4 bases from V and 6 bases from J, with 12 bases in between. The V gene's germline CDR1 is SGHDN and CDR2 FVKESK. The CDR3 runs 13 residues. CDR3 loop: CASSRLDKDGYTF. The DNA for the CDR3 is TGTGCCAGCAGCCGGTTAGACAAAGATGGCTACACCTTC.

V usage is TRBV2 and J usage is TRBJ2-1; no firm D call. There are 11 residues in the CDR3. V was pared by 7 bases and J by 2 bases, with 3 bases between. Germline values: CDR1 SNHLY, CDR2 FYNNEI. CDR3 sequence: CASKPYNEQFF. CDR3 sequence (DNA): TGTGCCAGCAAGCCCTACAATGAGCAGTTCTTC.

This clone was observed a few times. This chain links TRBV6-5 with TRBJ2-3, with TRBD1 as a possible D gene (5 bases). The CDR3 is 11 amino acids. The V end was cut by 6 bases, the J end by 7 bases, with 8 bases between. The germline V gene encodes CDR1 MNHEY and CDR2 SVGAGI. The CDR3 sequence is CASSQGNTQYF. CDR3 coding DNA: TGTGCCAGCAGCCAGGGAAATACGCAGTATTTT.

The chain has TRBV19 and TRBJ2-2; 10 positions agree with TRBD2. The V and J ends lost 1 base and 4 bases, in that order; junction bases with no gene match: 0. The V gene's germline CDR1 is LNHDA and CDR2 SQIVND (reference sequence). The CDR3 is 15 amino acids. The CDR3 here is CASSIGLAGTGELFF. The CDR3 DNA follows: TGTGCCAGTAGTATAGGACTAGCGGGCACCGGGGAGCTGTTTTTT.

The chain links TRBV19 to TRBJ2-7; TRBD2 matches at 10 bases. The length of the CDR3 is 15 residues. V shed 6 bases and J 0 bases; nucleotides not matched to a gene: 5. From germline, CDR1 is LNHDA and CDR2 SQIVND (reference sequence). The CDR3 region has the DNA TGTGCCAGTAGGAAGCGGGAGGGGAGCTCCTACGAGCAGTACGTC. Translated, it gives CASRKREGSSYEQYV.

The chain is built from TRBV28 and TRBJ2-1; the match to TRBD1 covers 10 bases. From germline, CDR1 is MDHEN and CDR2 SYDVKM. This CDR3 has 18 amino acids. The ends lost 4 bases at V and 4 bases at J; junction bases unmatched: 13. CDR3 loop: CASSSTGGASRSYNEQFF. CDR3 bases: TGTGCCAGCAGTTCGACAGGGGGCGCCTCCCGCTCTTACAATGAGCAGTTCTTC.